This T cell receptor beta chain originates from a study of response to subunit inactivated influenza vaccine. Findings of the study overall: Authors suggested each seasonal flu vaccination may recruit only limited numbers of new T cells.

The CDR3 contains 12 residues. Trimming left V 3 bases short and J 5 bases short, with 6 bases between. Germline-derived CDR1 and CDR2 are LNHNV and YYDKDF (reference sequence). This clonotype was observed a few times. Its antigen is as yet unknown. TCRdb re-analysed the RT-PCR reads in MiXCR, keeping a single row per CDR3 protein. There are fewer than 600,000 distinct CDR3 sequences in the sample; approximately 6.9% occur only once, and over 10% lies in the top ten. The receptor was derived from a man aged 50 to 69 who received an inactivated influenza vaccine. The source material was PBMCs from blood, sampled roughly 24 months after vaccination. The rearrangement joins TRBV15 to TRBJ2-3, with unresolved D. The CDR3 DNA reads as TGTGCCACCAGCAGGAGAGAAGATACGCAGTATTTT. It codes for CATSRREDTQYF.